What follows describes a single T cell receptor (beta chain). The specificity of this receptor is unknown. Qualities for individual bases were not recorded, and no much larger clone is one base off. The cohort consisted of more than 650 healthy bone marrow donors. At the time of sampling, every cohort member was nominally healthy, though immune exposures that went unrecorded were likely present. The donor was CMV seropositive and belonged to the group of 250 to 300 seropositive cohort members. A peripheral blood sample was provided by each donor, and peripheral blood mononuclear cells were used for TCR beta sequencing. The Qiagen DNeasy Blood Extraction Kit was used to extract genomic DNA from the blood cell samples. This sample stems from a study of cytomegalovirus exposure and HLA in healthy donors (dated by TCRdb to about 2017). For the study in its entirety: According to an earlier analysis of several hundred of the donors, about 179 million T cells yielded 117 million unique TCR beta sequences and less than 300 Gb of sequence data. Along with the approximately 700-subject first cohort, a separate validation cohort of around 110 different subjects was used. High-throughput TCR immunosequencing, statistical association of individual TCRs with disease status, and machine learning were combined to predict cytomegalovirus infection status. The study profiled the T cell repertoires of hundreds of subjects by immunosequencing and related them to cytomegalovirus serostatus. An early release covering roughly 640 HLA-typed donors comprised approximately 300 gigabases of sequencing data and around 80 million unique TCR sequences. Both class I and class II loci were covered by HLA typing, at four-digit resolution. Donor age, sex, ethnicity and CMV serostatus were compiled alongside the repertoire data. In an earlier analysis of more than 550 of the donors, high-throughput TCR beta sequencing was used to judge whether each TCR beta V gene segment behaved as functional or pseudogenic. On average, 235,054 unique TCR beta nucleotide sequences were sequenced per donor among some 430 genotyped donors of the cohort, with 15% to 20% of those sequences being non-productive. To study patterns of TCR occurrence, a later analysis re-analyzed previously published TCR beta repertoires from 650 to 750 donors and added high-resolution HLA genotyping. Typing coverage varied by locus: roughly 620-630 donors for A, B, C, DRB1 and DQB1; roughly 500 for DQA1; nearly 610 for DPA1; under 490 for DPB1. Four or five DR-DQ haplotypes were handled as single units for association and clustering because linkage in the cohort was strong. The later analysis used no new phenotypic data to find candidate immune exposures, relying instead on TCR beta sequences and their occurrence across donors. Of the approximately 400 genotyped donors, 65% to 90% fell in the genetic ancestry cluster associated with self-reported Caucasian donors. A later genetic analysis used genome-wide SNP genotypes for about 65% of the roughly 700 donors, treating that subset as a discovery cohort. Every discovery cohort repertoire had been produced on one sequencing platform. The study aimed to test whether cataloging public T cell receptors could reveal signatures of past pathogen exposure. Overall study results and their limits: Across donors, most TCR sequences were observed very rarely, whereas some public TCRs were present in many individuals. Specific HLA alleles were associated with 15,000 to 20,000 TCR beta sequences at a false discovery rate of 0.05 in a later analysis. In a later genetic analysis, a missense DCLRE1C variant was associated with V-gene and J-gene trimming of TCR beta chains, and the association was replicated in an independent cohort. A few of the identified cytomegalovirus-associated TCR beta chains were confirmed in vitro to be specific for cytomegalovirus antigens. In an earlier analysis of 450 to 750 of the donors, most TCR beta V segments appeared in productive rearrangements about 87% or about 30% of the time, broadly matching IMGT annotations. Immune exposure information for the cohort was limited to CMV serostatus. According to the authors, the approach could potentially be generalized to other disease states and immunological phenotypes. Because counts were too low, 15 to 20 rarely observed V segments, including chromosome 9 orphons, were left out of the earlier analysis of 587 of the donors. According to a later analysis, most CMV-associated TCR beta chains appeared to be HLA-restricted, and the HLA associations seemed to be driven largely by CMV exposure. HLA typing was unavailable for some donors at each locus, so association tests used only the typed subset. A further reported finding was that TCR beta sequences accurately predicted the HLA-A and HLA-B alleles for most subjects in the first cohort. In this cohort, only TCR beta chains were sequenced, and detectable features were limited by the absence of alpha or paired-chain data. Some IMGT-functional V segments, including TRBV6-2 and TRBV6-3, could not be told apart with the 87-base-pair reads, so those segments were excluded. A total of fewer than 200 TCR beta chains were listed by the study as associated with cytomegalovirus. According to a later analysis, TCR association rates differed among HLA loci, with DRB1 alleles showing the most associated TCRs and HLA-C alleles showing the fewest. Linkage disequilibrium might explain the correlated functional status among segregating V segments, but an unknown experimental factor could not be ruled out. A cluster of highly shared sequence variants was judged likely to represent a technical artifact of the sequencing pipeline. In a later analysis, several top co-occurrence clusters were reported to appear linked to parvovirus B19, influenza, CMV and Epstein-Barr virus. Compared with equally common non-associated chains, HLA-associated TCR beta chains in a later analysis were more clonally expanded and had lower generation probabilities. Strong co-occurrence of HLA alleles, especially DR and DQ, made assigning TCR associations to individual alleles difficult. The classifier was reported to diagnose cytomegalovirus status with high specificity and sensitivity in both the original cohort and the validation cohort. Presence/absence analyses assumed roughly uniform sequencing depth across donors, an assumption that may not hold. In a later genetic analysis, fewer N-insertions in productive TCRs were reported among donors in an Asian-associated ancestry cluster than the approximately 670-donor mean.

The CDR3 covers 13 residues, taking in both the cysteine and the phenylalanine. Of the read, only the CDR3 DNA is kept; its 39 bases are in frame from base 1. For CDR1 and CDR2, the germline V gene lists SGHTA and FQGNSA. The V and J ends are trimmed by 6 bases and 5 bases, leaving 13 bases between them. The method behind the library was the immunoSEQ multiplex PCR assay. For the multiplex PCR, a mixture combining 60 forward primers for TCR Vbeta segments and 13 reverse primers for TCR Jbeta segments was used. The CDR3 region of rearranged TCR beta genes was amplified from genomic DNA by a multiplex PCR assay. Amplified TCR beta libraries were sequenced as 87-base-pair reads on the Illumina HiSeq System. For the original study's pipeline: In a later analysis, around 80 million unique TCR beta chains were counted across the roughly 700 repertoires, and roughly 11 million of these chains were shared by at least two donors. Raw reads were error-corrected and collapsed into unique sequences by a nearest-neighbor algorithm in which closely related sequences were merged to remove PCR and sequencing errors. To assign V, D and J gene segments, CDR3 sequences were aligned to IMGT reference sequences. For a sequence to be retained, a match of at least six nucleotides was required to both a V gene segment and a J gene segment. Rearrangements were called productive when the CDR3 lacked stop codons and stayed in frame with V and J; all others were non-productive. CDR3 was defined according to IMGT convention as the region running from the second conserved V-encoded cysteine to the conserved J-encoded phenylalanine. The earlier analysis of about 610 of the donors excluded any sequence lacking an unambiguous match to a single V gene segment. In an earlier analysis of roughly 600 of the donors, a V segment was called functional when productive rearrangements were above 56.7%, and segregating when the standard deviation between donors exceeded 5%. A statistical classification framework was developed to diagnose cytomegalovirus status using the catalog of TCR beta chain sequences. In a later analysis, TCR nucleotide sequences were compared against IMGT/GENE-DB human TR gene sequences so that V and J genes could be assigned. In a later analysis, CDR3 sequences and most-parsimonious VDJ recombination scenarios were assigned using the TCRdist pipeline. In a later analysis, each TCR beta chain was defined by its CDR3 amino acid sequence together with its V-gene family, and reads lacking a unique V-gene family were excluded. As a way to deal with suspected cross-contamination and a sequencing artifact, a later analysis dropped roughly 600 nucleotide sequences that were highly shared and had low generation probability. For each public chain, a later analysis derived a clonal expansion index from normalized ranks of inferred template counts within each repertoire. In a later analysis, generation probabilities were computed using a VDJ recombination model fitted to out-of-frame rearrangements, and the results were checked against IGoR. In a later analysis, hypergeometric tests were used to score TCR-TCR, TCR-HLA and TCR-CMV co-occurrence, with a repertoire-size bias correction applied to TCR pairs. A later analysis estimated false discovery rates by permuting HLA or CMV assignments 20 times. A later analysis grouped co-occurring TCRs with DBSCAN, adding TCRdist sequence similarity when clustering within HLA-allele-positive subsets. For co-occurrence clustering, repertoires with fewer than 30,000 or more than 120,000 public chains were excluded, along with four or five repertoires with anomalous nucleotide sharing. Drawn from immuneACCESS, this table holds only the in-frame rearrangements with V and J called that TCRdb kept. Clones are partly lost; checked studies trace under half to an unresolved V gene and leave the rest unexplained. V and J calls and clone size are as listed in that table; D and trimming were resolved from the DNA. The sample table holds approximately 100,000 clones, of which roughly a tenth were seen once. The ten most abundant clones make up over 4.5% of the sample.

This sequence originates from a man aged 35-49 years in good health and CMV-seropositive. The specimen was PBMCs. The chain is assembled from TRBV7-2 and TRBJ2-5; the D region possibly corresponds to TRBD2 (6 bases align). The DNA sequence reads TGTGCCAGCAGTCCGACTAGACTGGAGACCCAGTACTTC. This sequence encodes CASSPTRLETQYF. The reference TRBV7-2 and TRBJ2-5 proteins fill in what lies around the CDR3, so the full variable domain reads GAGVSQSPSNKVTEKGKDVELRCDPISGHTALYWYRQSLGQGLEFLIYFQGNSAPDKSGLPSDRFSAERTGGSVSTLTIQRTQQEDSAVYLCASSPTRLETQYFGPGTRLLVL.